The 10 T cell receptor beta chains presented below share a single source sample, sequenced in a study of shared clonotypes between healthy human individuals. Sequencing was performed with immunoSEQ multiplex PCR; in TCRdb, only in-frame clones are kept and a portion is missing. The sample shows 2 million to 3 million clones, approximately 92% of them seen only once. Specimen: naive CD4+ T cells sorted from blood. The subset here: CD45RA+ positively selected. These receptors originate from a man aged 18-30 years in good health.

The V and J genes are TRBV10-3 and TRBJ1-2; the D gene is possibly TRBD1 (6 bases). Deletions cut 6 bases from V and 0 bases from J, with 8 bases between. Germline V gene lookup returns CDR1 ENHRY and CDR2 SYGVKD. This CDR3 contains 13 residues. In DNA form, the CDR3 reads TGTGCCATCAGGGGGGCAGCTAACTATGGCTACACCTTC. Protein product: CAIRGAANYGYTF.

The chain has TRBV28 and TRBJ1-5; D might be TRBD1 (5 bases). CDR3 length: 14 residues. Germline assignment: CDR1 MDHEN and CDR2 SYDVKM. V lost 5 bases, J lost 3 bases, and 11 bases lay in between. The CDR3 here is CASSPPGLNQPQHF. CDR3 nucleotides: TGTGCCAGCAGTCCCCCGGGACTCAATCAGCCCCAGCATTTT.

The sample holds a few counts of this clone. The chain has TRBV5-1 and TRBJ2-1; 8 nucleotides align to TRBD1. CDR1 is SGHRS and CDR2 is YFSETQ in the germline V gene. The CDR3 is 17 residues long. The V segment lost 0 bases and the J segment 0 bases; nucleotides outside the gene matches: 5. CDR3 DNA sequence: TGCGCCAGCAGCTTGGTATCCAGGGGGCTCTCCTACAATGAGCAGTTCTTC. Translating gives CASSLVSRGLSYNEQFF.

In its sample, this clone was seen a few times. The sample holds other DNA sequences that translate to the same CDR3. The chain recombines TRBV4-1 with TRBJ1-1, with 8 bases matching TRBD1. J lost 1 base, V lost 4 bases, and 2 bases had no gene match. The germline V gene has CDR1 MGHRA and CDR2 YSYEKL. The CDR3 sequence is 14 residues long. CDR3 sequence: CASSRGQENTEAFF. CDR3 nucleotides: TGCGCCAGCAGCCGGGGACAGGAGAACACTGAAGCTTTCTTT.

The J gene is TRBJ2-3, the V gene TRBV5-1; D is uncertain. The germline gives CDR1 SGHRS, CDR2 YFSETQ. Trimming removed 0 bases from V and 9 bases from J, with 5 bases in between. The CDR3 sequence is 11 residues long. This CDR3 is CASSLGTTQYF. In DNA form, the CDR3 reads TGCGCCAGCAGCTTGGGGACCACGCAGTATTTT. Drawing the rest from reference TRBV5-1 and TRBJ2-3, the complete variable domain is KAGVTQTPRYLIKTRGQQVTLSCSPISGHRSVSWYQQTPGQGLQFLFEYFSETQRNKGNFPGRFSGRQFSNSRSEMNVSTLELGDSALYLCASSLGTTQYFGPGTRLTVL.

This clone was found a few times. The CDR3: CASSLGETGPNTF. The CDR3, as DNA: TGCGCCAGCAGCTTGGGGGAGACAGGCCCTAACACCTTC. V and J are TRBV5-1 and TRBJ1-2, with D tentatively TRBD1 (6 bases). The CDR3 covers 13 residues. Germline loops: CDR1 SGHRS, CDR2 YFSETQ. The V gene lost 0 bases and the J gene lost 12 bases, with 15 bases spanning the gap. Combining the CDR3 with reference TRBV5-1 and TRBJ1-2 gives the whole variable domain KAGVTQTPRYLIKTRGQQVTLSCSPISGHRSVSWYQQTPGQGLQFLFEYFSETQRNKGNFPGRFSGRQFSNSRSEMNVSTLELGDSALYLCASSLGETGPNTFGSGTRLTVV.

The J gene is TRBJ1-5, the V gene TRBV28, with D possibly matching TRBD1 (5 bases). The ends were cut back, 7 bases at V and 7 bases at J, with 11 bases in the middle. CDR1 and CDR2 (germline): MDHEN, SYDVKM. CDR3 size: 12 residues. The CDR3 reads CASTGPGQPQHF. The CDR3 nucleotides are TGTGCCAGCACAGGGCCAGGACAGCCCCAGCATTTT.

Note on this clone: The same CDR3 can be traced to other DNA sequences in this sample. V gene TRBV6-1 combines with J gene TRBJ2-7; D is possibly TRBD1 (5 bases). V lost 5 bases to trimming and J lost 0 bases, with 8 bases between them. The CDR3 extends over 13 amino acids. CDR1 is MNHNS, CDR2 SASEGT, per germline. The CDR3 sequence is CASSRQRSYEQYF. The CDR3 DNA reads as TGTGCCAGCAGTCGACAGCGCTCCTACGAGCAGTACTTC.

As DNA, the CDR3 is TGTGCCAGCAGCGTAGAGGTTTGGTCGAGCTCCTACAATGAGCAGTTCTTC. Its translation: CASSVEVWSSSYNEQFF. The chain recombines TRBV9 with TRBJ2-1; D gene ambiguous. Germline CDR1 SGDLS, CDR2 YYNGEE. Trimming pared 0 bases from V and 0 bases from J, leaving 13 bases between. This CDR3 region has 17 residues.

This clone was counted a single time. The V call is TRBV7-9, the J call TRBJ2-7; unclear D gene. Trimming pared 2 bases from V and 5 bases from J, leaving 13 bases between. This CDR3 region has 14 residues. The germline gives CDR1 SEHNR, CDR2 FQNEAQ (reference sequence). The CDR3 sequence: CASSLSVQSHEQYF. CDR3 nucleotides: TGTGCCAGCAGCTTATCCGTACAATCCCACGAGCAGTACTTC.